The 18 T cell receptor beta chains below were found in one sample sequenced in a study of CD8 T cells in Susac syndrome. With random hexamers, 0.5 to 1 ug RNA was reverse transcribed. TCRdb re-called the immunoSEQ multiplex PCR reads with MiXCR, one entry per CDR3 protein. The sample has 150,000 to 250,000 distinct CDR3 sequences, about 95% seen once. Sequenced material: CD4+ T cells from PBMCs. The receptors shown here come from a human donor with multiple sclerosis.

V and J are TRBV20-1 and TRBJ2-7; TRBD2 matches 7 bases. The CDR3 totals 14 residues. The V gene's germline CDR1 is DFQATT and CDR2 SNEGSKA (reference sequence). The junction had 12 bases not matched to a gene; V was cut back by 1 base and J by 9 bases. For the CDR3, the DNA is TGCAGTGCTAGAGCGGAGGGAGGGCCCATCCGGCAGTACTTC. It encodes CSARAEGGPIRQYF.

CDR3 residues: CASSRSGSGYTF. In DNA form, the CDR3 reads TGTGCCAGCAGCCGATCTGGCTCCGGCTACACCTTC. The genes are TRBV3-1 and TRBJ1-2; D ambiguous. Germline V CDR1 and CDR2: LGHDT, YNNKEL (reference sequence). This CDR3 spans 12 amino acids. V was pared by 4 bases and J by 8 bases, with 11 bases between.

CDR3 nucleotide sequence: TGTGCCAGCCAGGTGGGCAGGGGGCAATTCAATGAGCAGTTCTTC. Translating it yields CASQVGRGQFNEQFF. The chain recombines TRBV2 with TRBJ2-1, with 8 bases fitting TRBD1. This CDR3 is built from 15 residues. Germline V gene sequence: CDR1 SNHLY, CDR2 FYNNEI. J was trimmed by 6 bases and V by 8 bases; bases with no gene match: 12.

This sequence joins TRBV5-1 and TRBJ2-1, with D possibly TRBD1 on 6 matching bases. The CDR3 totals 12 residues. The V gene's germline CDR1 is SGHRS and CDR2 YFSETQ. V lost 4 bases to trimming and J lost 14 bases, with 16 bases between them. The CDR3 here is CASSEGPGVEFF. The CDR3, as DNA: TGCGCCAGCAGCGAGGGTCCAGGGGTGGAGTTCTTC.

This chain joins TRBV20-1 and TRBJ2-4; D is unresolved. V dropped 7 bases and J dropped 6 bases, with 7 bases sitting between them. The CDR3 consists of 10 residues. The germline gives CDR1 DFQATT, CDR2 SNEGSKA (reference sequence). The CDR3 is CSVYGNIQYF. The CDR3 nucleotides are TGCAGTGTCTACGGAAACATTCAGTACTTC.

The rearrangement uses TRBV18 and TRBJ2-1; a weak D match, TRBD2 (6 bases). CDR1 and CDR2 (germline): KGHSH, LQKENI. V dropped 3 bases and J dropped 3 bases, with 9 bases sitting between them. The CDR3 covers 14 residues. For the CDR3, the DNA is TGTGCCAGCTCACCGGCGGACTACTACAATGAGCAGTTCTTC. Translated, it gives CASSPADYYNEQFF.

The rearrangement uses TRBV10-3 and TRBJ2-5; the D gene is possibly TRBD1 (5 bases). CDR1 ENHRY and CDR2 SYGVKD come from the germline V gene. This CDR3 spans 13 amino acids. Trimming removed 4 bases at V and 3 bases at J, with 9 bases between. CDR3 sequence reads: CAISARAEETQYF. In DNA form, the CDR3 reads TGTGCCATCAGTGCCAGGGCAGAAGAGACCCAGTACTTC.

The gene calls are TRBV20-1 and TRBJ2-1; TRBD2 aligns across 8 bases. Germline CDR1 is DFQATT and CDR2 is SNEGSKA (reference sequence). The CDR3 is 12 residues long. Unmatched junction bases numbered 3, after V lost 5 bases and J lost 6 bases. The CDR3 region has the DNA TGCAGTGCTGAGGGACTAGTCAATGAGCAGTTCTTC. Translating gives CSAEGLVNEQFF.

The chain is built from TRBV20-1 and TRBJ2-1; 13 bases map to TRBD2. This CDR3 has 14 residues. The germline CDR1 and CDR2 sequences are DFQATT and SNEGSKA (reference sequence). The V segment lost 0 bases and the J segment 9 bases; nucleotides outside the gene matches: 2. The CDR3 region has the DNA TGCAGTGCTAGAGATCGACTAGCGGGAGGTGAGCAGTTCTTC. As protein: CSARDRLAGGEQFF.

This clonotype was seen only once. CDR3 sequence: CSAMVRDRVKNIQYF. CDR3 coding DNA: TGCAGTGCTATGGTCCGGGACAGGGTGAAAAACATTCAGTACTTC. The chain recombines TRBV20-1 with TRBJ2-4, with TRBD1 matching over 9 bases. CDR1 and CDR2 from the germline V gene are DFQATT and SNEGSKA (reference sequence). The CDR3 spans 15 residues. V lost 4 bases and J lost 4; bases outside the gene matches: 8.

This chain joins TRBV30 and TRBJ1-1; D is uncertain. CDR3 length equals 11 residues. Trimming removed 8 bases at V and 1 base at J, with 8 bases between. The germline CDR1 and CDR2 sequences are GTSNPN and SVGIG (reference sequence). The CDR3 bases are TGTGCCGGAACAGAGAACACTGAAGCTTTCTTT. Translating gives CAGTENTEAFF. Complete variable domain (other parts from reference TRBV30 and TRBJ1-1): SQTIHQWPATLVQPVGSPLSLECTVEGTSNPNLYWYRQAAGRGLQLLFYSVGIGQISSEVPQNLSASRPQDRQFILSSKKLLLSDSGFYLCAGTENTEAFFGQGTRLTVV.

The rearrangement joins TRBV19 to TRBJ2-1, with D maybe TRBD2 (5 bases). V dropped 5 bases and J dropped 6 bases, with 17 bases sitting between them. Per the germline V gene, CDR1 is LNHDA and CDR2 is SQIVND (reference sequence). The CDR3 length is 15 residues. The CDR3 region has the DNA TGTGCCAGTAGTTCGCCTAGCCCGACCCCCAATGAGCAGTTCTTC. Translation gives CASSSPSPTPNEQFF.

The chain joins TRBV24-1 to TRBJ2-1; D is ambiguous. The CDR3 has 13 residues. With 1 base removed from V and 10 bases from J, the gap between germline ends came to 10 bases. Germline CDR1 is KGHDR and CDR2 is SFDVKD. CDR3 sequence reads: CATSDFGLNEQFF. The CDR3 DNA reads as TGTGCCACCAGTGATTTCGGGTTAAACGAGCAGTTCTTC.

The genes are TRBV20-1 and TRBJ1-1; D unclear. Per germline, CDR1 DFQATT and CDR2 SNEGSKA (reference sequence). The CDR3 contains 12 residues. Trimming pared 7 bases from V and 1 base from J, leaving 10 bases between. CDR3 DNA sequence: TGCAGTGGCGAAAAAGGGAACACTGAAGCTTTCTTT. Translating gives CSGEKGNTEAFF.

This chain joins TRBV29-1 and TRBJ2-1, with D possibly being TRBD2 (5 bases). The CDR3 extends over 13 amino acids. Looked up from germline, CDR1 is SQVTM and CDR2 is ANQGSEA. The V end lost 8 bases, the J end lost 1 base, and 12 bases lay between the germline ends. CDR3 in DNA: TGCAGCACTCGACGGGGTTCCTACAATGAGCAGTTCTTC. It yields the protein CSTRRGSYNEQFF.

J is TRBJ2-7 and V is TRBV25-1; D may be TRBD2 (5 bases). Germline values: CDR1 MGHDK, CDR2 SYGVNS. The V and J ends lost 4 bases and 0 bases respectively, with 10 bases between them. This CDR3 is built from 14 residues. CDR3 loop: CASSASPSSYEQYF. CDR3 in DNA: TGTGCCAGCAGTGCTAGCCCAAGCTCCTACGAGCAGTACTTC.

V gene TRBV29-1 combines with J gene TRBJ1-1; D gene uncertain. With 0 bases removed from V and 9 bases from J, the gap between germline ends came to 14 bases. CDR3 length: 13 residues. CDR1 and CDR2 from the germline V gene are SQVTM and ANQGSEA. For the CDR3, the DNA is TGCAGCGTTGAAGATTCGAGGAGGTTTCAAGCTTTCTTT. As protein: CSVEDSRRFQAFF.

The chain carries TRBV29-1 and TRBJ2-1, with D perhaps assigned TRBD1 or TRBD2 (5 bases each). This CDR3 spans 12 amino acids. Per germline, CDR1 SQVTM and CDR2 ANQGSEA. The V end lost 7 bases, the J end lost 10 bases, and 17 bases lay between the germline ends. CDR3 in DNA: TGCAGCGCCTGGGACCGCTGGCACGAGCAGTTCTTC. Translating it yields CSAWDRWHEQFF.